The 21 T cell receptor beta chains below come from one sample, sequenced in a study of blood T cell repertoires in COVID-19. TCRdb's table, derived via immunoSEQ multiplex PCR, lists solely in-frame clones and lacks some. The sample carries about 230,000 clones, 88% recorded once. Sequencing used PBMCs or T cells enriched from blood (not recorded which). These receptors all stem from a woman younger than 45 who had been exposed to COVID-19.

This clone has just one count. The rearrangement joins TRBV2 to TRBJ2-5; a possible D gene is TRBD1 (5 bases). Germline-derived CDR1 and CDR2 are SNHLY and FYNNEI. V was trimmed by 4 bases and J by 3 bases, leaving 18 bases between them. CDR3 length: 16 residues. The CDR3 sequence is CASSVVDRFSKETQYF. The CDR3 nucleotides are TGTGCCAGCAGTGTGGTCGACAGATTTAGTAAAGAGACCCAGTACTTC.

Here the CDR3 reads CASSSWTGLNEKLFF. The CDR3, as DNA: TGTGCCAGCAGCAGCTGGACAGGCCTGAATGAAAAACTGTTTTTT. The rearrangement uses TRBV7-8 and TRBJ1-4; TRBD1 matches 7 bases. The CDR3 sequence is 15 residues long. V gave up 5 bases and J gave up 5 bases; unmatched junction bases: 8. Per germline, CDR1 SGHVS and CDR2 FQNEAQ.

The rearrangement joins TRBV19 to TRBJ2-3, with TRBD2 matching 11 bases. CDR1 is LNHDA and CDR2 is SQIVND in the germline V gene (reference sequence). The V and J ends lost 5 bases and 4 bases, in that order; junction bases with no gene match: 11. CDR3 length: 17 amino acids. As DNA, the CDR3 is TGTGCCAGTAGTCCCCAACTACTAGCGGGAGTAGCAGATACGCAGTATTTT. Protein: CASSPQLLAGVADTQYF.

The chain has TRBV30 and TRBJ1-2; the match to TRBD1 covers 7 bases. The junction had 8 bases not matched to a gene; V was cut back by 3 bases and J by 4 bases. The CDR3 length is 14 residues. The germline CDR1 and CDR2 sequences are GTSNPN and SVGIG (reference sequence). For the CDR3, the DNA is TGTGCCTGGAGGACAGGGTGGACCCTCTATGGCTACACCTTC. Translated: CAWRTGWTLYGYTF.

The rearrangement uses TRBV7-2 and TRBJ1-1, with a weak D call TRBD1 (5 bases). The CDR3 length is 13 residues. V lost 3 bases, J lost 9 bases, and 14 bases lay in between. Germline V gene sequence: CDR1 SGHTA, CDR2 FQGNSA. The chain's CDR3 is CASSLLGPQKAFF. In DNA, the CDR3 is TGTGCCAGCAGCTTGTTGGGGCCACAAAAAGCTTTCTTT.

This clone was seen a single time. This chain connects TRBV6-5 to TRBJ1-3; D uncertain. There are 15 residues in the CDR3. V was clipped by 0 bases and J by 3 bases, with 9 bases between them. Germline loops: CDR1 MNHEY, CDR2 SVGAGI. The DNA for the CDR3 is TGTGCCAGCAGTTACTCGAGAGGGAATGGAAACACCATATATTTT. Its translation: CASSYSRGNGNTIYF.

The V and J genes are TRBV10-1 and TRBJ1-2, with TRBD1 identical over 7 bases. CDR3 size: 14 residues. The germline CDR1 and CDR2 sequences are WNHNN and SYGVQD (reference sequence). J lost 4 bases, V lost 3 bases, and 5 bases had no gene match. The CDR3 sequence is CASSDRDSPYGYTF. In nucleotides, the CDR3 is TGCGCCAGCAGTGATCGGGACAGTCCCTATGGCTACACCTTC.

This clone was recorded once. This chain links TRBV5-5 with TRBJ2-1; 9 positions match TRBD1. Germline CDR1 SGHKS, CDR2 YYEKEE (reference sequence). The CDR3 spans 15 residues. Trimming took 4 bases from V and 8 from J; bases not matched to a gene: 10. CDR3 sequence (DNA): TGTGCCAGCAGCCCGGTGGGACAGGGCAGGGATGAGCAGTTCTTC. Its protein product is CASSPVGQGRDEQFF.

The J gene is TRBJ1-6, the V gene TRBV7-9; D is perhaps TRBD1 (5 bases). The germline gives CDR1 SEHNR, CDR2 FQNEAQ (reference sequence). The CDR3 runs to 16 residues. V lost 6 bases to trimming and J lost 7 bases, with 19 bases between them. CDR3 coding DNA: TGTGCCAGCAGTCGGGAACTCCGGGACTTAAATTCACCCCTCCACTTT. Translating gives CASSRELRDLNSPLHF.

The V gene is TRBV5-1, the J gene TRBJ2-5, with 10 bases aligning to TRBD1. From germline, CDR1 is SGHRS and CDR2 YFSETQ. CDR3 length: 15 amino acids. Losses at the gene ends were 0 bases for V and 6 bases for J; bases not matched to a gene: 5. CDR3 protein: CASSLGQGAIKTQYF. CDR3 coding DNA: TGCGCCAGCAGCTTGGGACAGGGGGCGATAAAGACCCAGTACTTC.

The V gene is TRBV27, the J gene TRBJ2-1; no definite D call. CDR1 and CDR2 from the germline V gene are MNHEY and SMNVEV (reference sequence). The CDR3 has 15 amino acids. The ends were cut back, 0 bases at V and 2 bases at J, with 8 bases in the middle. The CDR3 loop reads CASSLSSLTYNEQFF. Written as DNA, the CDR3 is TGTGCCAGCAGTTTATCCAGTTTAACCTACAATGAGCAGTTCTTC.

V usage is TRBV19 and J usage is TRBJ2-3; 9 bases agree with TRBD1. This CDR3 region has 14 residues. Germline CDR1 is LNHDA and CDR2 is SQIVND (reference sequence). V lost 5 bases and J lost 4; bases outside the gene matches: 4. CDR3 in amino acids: CASSPTGGADTQYF. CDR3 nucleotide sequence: TGTGCCAGTAGTCCGACAGGGGGGGCAGATACGCAGTATTTT.

The CDR3 spells CASSYNRGSYEQYF. CDR3 sequence (DNA): TGTGCCAGCAGCTATAACAGGGGCTCCTACGAGCAGTACTTC. The genes are TRBV11-2 and TRBJ2-7; 7 bases line up with TRBD1. The germline gives CDR1 SGHAT, CDR2 FQNNGV. The CDR3 is 14 amino acids. V lost 4 bases to trimming and J lost 0 bases; unmatched junction nucleotides: 3. Based on the CDR3 plus reference TRBV11-2 and TRBJ2-7, the full variable domain is EAGVAQSPRYKIIEKRQSVAFWCNPISGHATLYWYQQILGQGPKLLIQFQNNGVVDDSQLPKDRFSAERLKGVDSTLKIQPAKLEDSAVYLCASSYNRGSYEQYFGPGTRLTVT.

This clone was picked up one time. This CDR3 reads CASSSQVLAGEAGANVLTF. CDR3 DNA: TGTGCCAGCAGCTCGCAGGTACTAGCGGGAGAGGCTGGGGCCAACGTCCTGACTTTC. The V and J genes are TRBV13 and TRBJ2-6; 11 bases fit TRBD2. This CDR3 spans 19 amino acids. J lost 2 bases, V lost 4 bases, and 10 bases had no gene match. Looked up from germline, CDR1 is PRHDT and CDR2 is FYEKMQ (reference sequence).

The CDR3 sequence: CASSDDRDRSYEQYF. For the CDR3, the DNA is TGTGCCAGCAGTGATGACCGGGACAGGTCCTACGAGCAGTACTTC. V gene TRBV2 combines with J gene TRBJ2-7; 8 bases align to TRBD1. The CDR3 totals 15 residues. The germline V gene encodes CDR1 SNHLY and CDR2 FYNNEI. V was pared by 3 bases and J by 1 base, with 5 bases of the junction left unmatched.

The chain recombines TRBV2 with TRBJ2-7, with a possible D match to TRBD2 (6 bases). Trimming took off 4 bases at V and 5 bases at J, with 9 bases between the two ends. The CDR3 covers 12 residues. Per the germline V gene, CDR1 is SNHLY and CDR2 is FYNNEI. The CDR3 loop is CASSVRRDEQYF. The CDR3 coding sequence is TGTGCCAGCAGTGTCAGGAGGGACGAGCAGTACTTC. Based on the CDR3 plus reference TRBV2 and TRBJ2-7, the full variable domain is EPEVTQTPSHQVTQMGQEVILRCVPISNHLYFYWYRQILGQKVEFLVSFYNNEISEKSEIFDDQFSVERPDGSNFTLKIRSTKLEDSAMYFCASSVRRDEQYFGPGTRLTVT.

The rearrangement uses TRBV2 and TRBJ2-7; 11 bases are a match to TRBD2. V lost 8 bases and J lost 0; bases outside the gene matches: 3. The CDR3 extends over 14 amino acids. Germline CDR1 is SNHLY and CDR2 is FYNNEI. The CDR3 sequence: CASGLAGGSYEQYF. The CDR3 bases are TGTGCCAGCGGGCTAGCGGGAGGCTCCTACGAGCAGTACTTC.

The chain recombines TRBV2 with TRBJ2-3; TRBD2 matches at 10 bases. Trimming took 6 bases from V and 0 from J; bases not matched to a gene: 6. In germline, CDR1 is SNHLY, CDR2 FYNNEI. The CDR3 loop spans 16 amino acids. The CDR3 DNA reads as TGTGCCAGCAGCAGGACTAGCGGTAGAAGCACAGATACGCAGTATTTT. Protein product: CASSRTSGRSTDTQYF.

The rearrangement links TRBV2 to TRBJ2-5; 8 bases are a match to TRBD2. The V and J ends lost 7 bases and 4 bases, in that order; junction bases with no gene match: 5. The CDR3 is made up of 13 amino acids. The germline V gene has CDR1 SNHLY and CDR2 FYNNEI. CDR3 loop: CASTGTRRETQYF. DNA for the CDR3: TGTGCCAGCACCGGGACTAGACGAGAGACCCAGTACTTC.

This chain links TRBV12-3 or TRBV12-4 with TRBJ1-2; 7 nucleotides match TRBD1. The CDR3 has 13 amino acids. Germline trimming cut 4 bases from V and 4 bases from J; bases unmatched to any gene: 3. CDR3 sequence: CASSSDRVYGYTF. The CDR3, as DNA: TGTGCCAGCAGTTCCGACAGGGTCTATGGCTACACCTTC.

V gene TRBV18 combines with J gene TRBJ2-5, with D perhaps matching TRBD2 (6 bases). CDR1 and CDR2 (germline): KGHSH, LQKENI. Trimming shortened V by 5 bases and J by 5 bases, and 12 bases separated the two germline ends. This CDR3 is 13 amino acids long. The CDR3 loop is CASSSGELETQYF. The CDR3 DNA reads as TGTGCCAGCTCATCGGGGGAATTGGAGACCCAGTACTTC. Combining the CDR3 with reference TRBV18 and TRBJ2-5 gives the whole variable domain NAGVMQNPRHLVRRRGQEARLRCSPMKGHSHVYWYRQLPEEGLKFMVYLQKENIIDESGMPKERFSAEFPKEGPSILRIQQVVRGDSAAYFCASSSGELETQYFGPGTRLLVL.